The T cell receptor beta chain described here comes from a study of identical twins. TCRdb reanalysed the 5' RACE reads using MiXCR and keeps one entry per CDR3 protein. The sample holds about 920,000 distinct CDR3 sequences; around 12% are singletons and the top ten take around 1.5%. The V gene end was trimmed by 5 bases and the J gene end by 3 bases; junction bases not matched to a gene: 8. Germline CDR1 MNHEY, CDR2 SMNVEV (reference sequence). The CDR3 covers 16 residues. The sample was also linked to a second study, of yellow fever vaccine responses in identical twins.

The J gene is TRBJ2-3, the V gene TRBV27; 10 nucleotides match TRBD1. The sequenced sample was PBMCs. This receptor was identified in a young woman in good health. CDR3 loop: CASSPLPGQGTDTQYF. DNA for the CDR3: TGTGCCAGCAGTCCCCTCCCGGGACAGGGGACAGATACGCAGTATTTT.